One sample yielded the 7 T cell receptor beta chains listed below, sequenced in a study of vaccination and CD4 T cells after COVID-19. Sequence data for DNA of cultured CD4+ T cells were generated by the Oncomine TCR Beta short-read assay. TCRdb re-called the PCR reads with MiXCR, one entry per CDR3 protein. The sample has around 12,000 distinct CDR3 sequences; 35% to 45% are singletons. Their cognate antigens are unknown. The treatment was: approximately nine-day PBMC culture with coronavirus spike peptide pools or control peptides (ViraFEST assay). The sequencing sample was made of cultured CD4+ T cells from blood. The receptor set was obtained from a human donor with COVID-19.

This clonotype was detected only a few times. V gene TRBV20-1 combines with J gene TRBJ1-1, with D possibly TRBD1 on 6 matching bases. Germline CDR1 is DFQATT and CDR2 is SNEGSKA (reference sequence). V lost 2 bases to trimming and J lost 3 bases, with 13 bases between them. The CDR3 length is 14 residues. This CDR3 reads CSARLGGTYTEAFF. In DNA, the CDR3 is TGCAGTGCTAGACTTGGGGGCACGTACACTGAAGCTTTCTTT.

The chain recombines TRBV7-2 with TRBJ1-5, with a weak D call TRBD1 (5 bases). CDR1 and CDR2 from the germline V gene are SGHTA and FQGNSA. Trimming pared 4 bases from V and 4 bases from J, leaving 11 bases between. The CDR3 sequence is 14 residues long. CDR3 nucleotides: TGTGCCAGCAGCTATAACGGGGGAAATCAGCCCCAGCATTTT. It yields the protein CASSYNGGNQPQHF.

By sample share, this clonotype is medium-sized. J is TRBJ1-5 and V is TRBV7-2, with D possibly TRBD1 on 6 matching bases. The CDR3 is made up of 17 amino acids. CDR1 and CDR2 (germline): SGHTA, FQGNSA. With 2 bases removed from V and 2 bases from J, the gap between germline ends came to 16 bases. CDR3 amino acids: CASSLRAAGDGNQPQHF. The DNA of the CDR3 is TGTGCCAGCAGCTTACGCGCGGCAGGGGATGGCAATCAGCCCCAGCATTTT.

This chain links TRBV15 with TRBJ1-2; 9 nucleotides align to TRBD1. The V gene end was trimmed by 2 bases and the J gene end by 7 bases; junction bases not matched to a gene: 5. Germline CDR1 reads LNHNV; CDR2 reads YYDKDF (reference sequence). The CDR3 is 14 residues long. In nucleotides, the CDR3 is TGTGCCACCAGCAGATATGACAGGGGGGGTGGCTACACCTTC. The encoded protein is CATSRYDRGGGYTF.

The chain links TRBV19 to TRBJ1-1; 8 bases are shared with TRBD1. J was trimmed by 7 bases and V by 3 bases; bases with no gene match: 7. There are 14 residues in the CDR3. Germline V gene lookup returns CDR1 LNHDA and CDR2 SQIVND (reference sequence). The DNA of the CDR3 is TGTGCCAGTAGTATTCCCAGGGGGCAAAGTGAAGCTTTCTTT. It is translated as CASSIPRGQSEAFF.

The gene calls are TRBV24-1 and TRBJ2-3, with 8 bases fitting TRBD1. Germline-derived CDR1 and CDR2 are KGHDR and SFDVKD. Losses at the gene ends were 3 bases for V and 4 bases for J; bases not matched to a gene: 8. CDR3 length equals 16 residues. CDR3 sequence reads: CATSDPGQGPSDTQYF. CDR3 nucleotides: TGTGCCACCAGTGATCCCGGACAGGGACCTTCAGATACGCAGTATTTT.

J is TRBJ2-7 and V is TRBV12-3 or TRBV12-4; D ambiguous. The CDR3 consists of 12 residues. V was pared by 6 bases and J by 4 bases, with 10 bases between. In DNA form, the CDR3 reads TGTGCCAGCAGGCGTACAAGTTACGAGCAGTACTTC. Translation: CASRRTSYEQYF.